Listed below are T cell receptor beta chains from one sample, sequenced in a study of blood T cells in healthy people across ages. TCRdb processed the 5' RACE reads anew with MiXCR; each CDR3 protein has one entry. The table has about 1.1 million distinct CDR3 sequences, around two fifths seen once. Sample: blood. These receptors came from a man between 18 and 29 years old in good health. Each CDR3 is given with its conserved first and last residue. Part of the rows lack a size; the others show once, few, many or a class for expanded clones.

clone size: NA
J gene: TRBJ2-7
V gene: TRBV6-4
CDR3 protein: CASSTQGSEQYF

clone size: NA
J gene: TRBJ2-3
V gene: TRBV7-3
CDR3 protein: CASSFDGQFTDTQYF

clone size: NA
J gene: TRBJ2-3
V gene: TRBV12-3/TRBV12-4
CDR3 protein: CASSFPAGTGGTDTQYF

clone size: NA
J gene: TRBJ2-7
V gene: TRBV2
CDR3 protein: CASSEDRRSGNEQYF

clone size: few
J gene: TRBJ2-1
V gene: TRBV20-1
CDR3 protein: CSATEQGRAYNEQFF

clone size: few
J gene: TRBJ2-3
V gene: TRBV11-2
CDR3 protein: CASSPTSGAPSDTQYF

clone size: NA
J gene: TRBJ1-1
V gene: TRBV5-1
CDR3 protein: CASSGGTGVTMNTEAFF

clone size: few
J gene: TRBJ1-1
V gene: TRBV4-3
CDR3 protein: CASSQGIGKGTGAPTEAFF

clone size: NA
J gene: TRBJ2-2
V gene: TRBV4-3
CDR3 protein: CSSSQDRVELFF

clone size: NA
J gene: TRBJ2-7
V gene: TRBV11-2
CDR3 protein: CASSFDRGGGNEQYF

clone size: NA
J gene: TRBJ2-5
V gene: TRBV7-2
CDR3 protein: CASSSWTDEQYF

clone size: few
J gene: TRBJ1-5
V gene: TRBV4-1
CDR3 protein: CASSHEDSLSNQPQHF

clone size: once
J gene: TRBJ1-1
V gene: TRBV7-3
CDR3 protein: CASSLTGGGLDTEAFF

clone size: NA
J gene: TRBJ1-1
V gene: TRBV2
CDR3 protein: CASSDREDTEAFF

clone size: many
J gene: TRBJ1-1
V gene: TRBV6-4
CDR3 protein: CASTPTVDTEAFF

clone size: NA
J gene: TRBJ1-1
V gene: TRBV7-9
CDR3 protein: CASSAGSQRAFF

clone size: NA
J gene: TRBJ2-2
V gene: TRBV10-3
CDR3 protein: CATCVLGTSFANTGELFF

clone size: NA
J gene: TRBJ2-3
V gene: TRBV28
CDR3 protein: CASSLGGVLSTDTQYF

clone size: many
J gene: TRBJ1-2
V gene: TRBV12-3/TRBV12-4
CDR3 protein: CASSLGTHGYTF

clone size: NA
J gene: TRBJ2-3
V gene: TRBV3-1
CDR3 protein: CASSQSSRNTQYF

clone size: NA
J gene: TRBJ2-5
V gene: TRBV3-1
CDR3 protein: CASSQTSGIQETQYF

clone size: NA
J gene: TRBJ2-3
V gene: TRBV27
CDR3 protein: CASSPPGSAPRDTQYF

clone size: NA
J gene: TRBJ1-6
V gene: TRBV12-3/TRBV12-4
CDR3 protein: CASSFQTDNNSPLHF

clone size: NA
J gene: TRBJ1-1
V gene: TRBV12-3/TRBV12-4
CDR3 protein: CASAPGALTEAFF